Listed below are T cell receptor beta chains from one sample, sequenced in a study of cytomegalovirus exposure and HLA in healthy donors. The protocol was immunoSEQ multiplex PCR, while the TCRdb copy is restricted to in-frame clones and leaves out a portion. Among roughly 260,000 clones, almost 90% were seen once, and the ten largest hold less than 0.4%. The sequenced sample was PBMCs. Every receptor here comes from a woman aged 18-29 years in good health and CMV-seronegative. Each CDR3 is given with its conserved first and last residue. The order of the fields is J gene, clone size, D gene, V gene, CDR3 DNA, CDR3 protein. A D gene is named only where the DNA matches it firmly. Clone size is given for some rows only: seen once, a few or many times, or a class if the clone is expanded.

>TRBJ2-2|once|TRBD2|TRBV5-1
TGCGCCAGCAGCTTGGTATCTAGCGGGGGGATCAACACCGGGGAGCTGTTTTTT
CASSLVSSGGINTGELFF
>TRBJ2-7|.|TRBD1|TRBV6-5
TGTGCCAGCAGTTACGGGACAGGGATCTACGAGCAGTACTTC
CASSYGTGIYEQYF
>TRBJ1-1|.|.|TRBV7-6
TGTGCCAGCAGCTTACCCGTGTCGGTGAACACTGAAGCTTTCTTT
CASSLPVSVNTEAFF
>TRBJ1-1|.|.|TRBV7-9
TGTGCCAGCAGCCGTCAGGGAGGCACTGAAGCTTTCTTT
CASSRQGGTEAFF
>TRBJ2-3|once|.|TRBV6-6
TGTGCCAGCAGGCGGTCCACAGATACGCAGTATTTT
CASRRSTDTQYF
>TRBJ2-2|.|.|TRBV11-2
TGTGCCAGCAGCTCTGGGGGAGGGGGCACCGGGGAGCTGTTTTTT
CASSSGGGGTGELFF
>TRBJ2-7|.|.|TRBV29-1
TGCAGCGTTATAGGGGTGGGCATTTACGAGCAGTACTTC
CSVIGVGIYEQYF
>TRBJ1-5|.|TRBD1|TRBV2
TGTGCCAGCAGGAGGCCGGACAGGCCCGGGGCCCAGCCCCAGCATTTT
CASRRPDRPGAQPQHF
>TRBJ2-1|.|.|TRBV7-6
TGTGCCAGCAGCTCCTTGTCCAATGAGCAGTTCTTC
CASSSLSNEQFF
>TRBJ2-1|.|TRBD2|TRBV7-9
TGTGCCAGCAGCGGACTACTAGCGGGGGCCGCAGATGAGCAGTTCTTC
CASSGLLAGAADEQFF
>TRBJ1-1|.|.|TRBV6-1
TGTGCCAGCAGAGACAACAGAGAGCTGACTGAAGCTTTCTTT
CASRDNRELTEAFF
>TRBJ2-7|.|.|TRBV4-3
TGCGCCAGCAGCCAAGTTAGAGACAGCGTGTACTACGAGCAGTACTTC
CASSQVRDSVYYEQYF
>TRBJ1-5|.|.|TRBV28
TGTGCCAGCGTCCGACAGGTCAATCAGCCCCAGCATTTT
CASVRQVNQPQHF
>TRBJ1-3|.|.|TRBV7-2
TGTGCCAGCAGCGCGAGAGGAAACACCATATATTTT
CASSARGNTIYF
>TRBJ1-3|.|.|TRBV6-5
TGTGCCAGCAGTTATTCGGCGGCGGGAAACACCATATATTTT
CASSYSAAGNTIYF
>TRBJ2-7|.|TRBD1|TRBV7-2
TGTGCCAGCAGCCCTTGGGACAGCTCCTACGAGCAGTACTTC
CASSPWDSSYEQYF
>TRBJ2-1|.|TRBD1|TRBV2
TGTGCCAGCAATCCGGGACAGGGGTTCTACAATGAGCAGTTCTTC
CASNPGQGFYNEQFF
>TRBJ1-2|.|.|TRBV19
TGTGCCAGTAAAGCTTTATTAAGAGACATCCACTATGGCTACACCTTC
CASKALLRDIHYGYTF
>TRBJ1-6|.|TRBD1|TRBV7-6
TGTGCCAGCAGCTTAATAGGGACAGGGGATAATTCACCCCTCCACTTT
CASSLIGTGDNSPLHF
>TRBJ2-3|.|TRBD2|TRBV5-1
TGCGCCAGCAGCTTGGTAGCCCATAACTATTTAGCGGGGGGGCCAGATACGCAGTATTTT
CASSLVAHNYLAGGPDTQYF